This T cell receptor beta chain originates from a study of shared clonotypes between healthy human individuals. Details on this clone: Other DNA sequences in the sample encode the same CDR3.

Germline V CDR1 and CDR2: GTSNPN, SVGIG (reference sequence). Trimming removed 3 bases from V and 7 bases from J; junction bases left unmatched: 2. The CDR3 has 11 amino acids. Every subset had its genomic DNA shared out evenly among several immunoSEQ plates. Clones were sequenced by immunoSEQ multiplex PCR, and TCRdb holds only the in-frame ones, with some missing. The sample carries roughly 2,000,000 clones, 93% recorded once. The naive CD8 subset, CD45RO-negative cells positively selected for CCR7, excluded terminally differentiated effector memory CD45RA+ cells. The chain combines TRBV30 with TRBJ1-2; 7 bases align to TRBD1. The sequence was collected from a man aged 18-30 years in good health. Some clones in this sample may be carry-over from other donors' samples. The sequenced sample consisted of naive CD8+ T cells from PBMCs. The CDR3 protein is CAWSQGGGYTF. CDR3 DNA sequence: TGTGCCTGGAGCCAGGGGGGTGGCTACACCTTC.